This TCR beta chain stems from a study of shared clonotypes between healthy human individuals (TCRdb year 2020). About the full investigation: A few men and a couple of women, aged 18 to 49 years, made up the cohort. To estimate repertoire size and how much clonotype sharing occurs between individuals, the study deeply sequenced the blood TCR repertoires of several healthy adults. Libraries were prepared and TCR repertoires were sequenced by different laboratories using diverse techniques, in order to increase sequencing depth and limit assay-specific biases. Each donor's leukapheresis produced roughly between about 0.8 and 8.9 billion PBMCs.

There are a few counts of this clone. Its antigen is still unknown. The input lacks base qualities; no much larger clone sits a single base away. Donors were healthy HIV-negative adults with no recently reported acute infections or vaccinations. Only Caucasian adults living in Nashville, Tennessee, USA were represented among the donors. For unsorted samples, tens of millions of PBMCs were counted and genomic DNA was extracted with the QIAamp DNA Blood Mini kit. Blood was obtained by leukapheresis, after which PBMCs were separated by Ficoll-Histopaque density gradient centrifugation and cryopreserved in liquid nitrogen vapor phase. Using the deep immunoSEQ assay, TCR CDR3 regions were amplified from genomic DNA by multiplex PCR. Genomic DNA extracted from each cell subset was distributed evenly over all wells of several immunoSEQ 96-well plates, and each plate served as one replicate. For unsorted PBMC, approximately 290 ng of genomic DNA, equivalent to about 30,000 T cell genomes, went into each replicate PCR. Ten immunoSEQ deep assay plates were used to sequence the unsorted PBMC genomic DNA. Purified libraries were quantified with a Qubit 3.0 fluorometer, sized on a Bioanalyzer 2100, and re-quantified with the KAPA Library Quantification kit. Each immunoSEQ 96-well plate was sequenced on its own single-read 150-cycle Illumina NextSeq 550 flow cell. The authors processed their data as follows. Because the immunoSEQ output held only junctional sequences and lacked quality scores, the filtering could not match the filtering applied to full-length reads. To assign V/J genes and CDR3, sequences were annotated using PyIR, a Python wrapper for IgBLAST v1.9, with IMGT germline references. Reads were filtered out if the reads had weak V/J assignments (E-value above 1e-6), no CDR3, stop codons, out-of-frame junctions, or ambiguous translated residues. V3J clonotypes were defined as sequences sharing an identical inferred V gene, J gene, and CDR3 amino acid sequence. Percentage overlap between repertoires was computed as shared unique clonotypes divided by the size of the smaller repertoire. RTK rarefaction, the Chao1 estimator, and Recon v2.1 estimates of unobserved clonotypes were used to assess repertoire richness. The clones in this table, taken by TCRdb from immuneACCESS, are in-frame only. Not every clone is retained; where verified, under half of the shortfall comes from an unresolved V gene, and the cause of the rest is unknown. That table supplies the V and J calls and clone size; D and trimming were determined from the DNA. The sample table lists approximately 470,000 clones, 78% of them with a count of one. The top ten clones comprise around 13% of the sample.

What the work shows at the level of the full study, not this receptor alone: Because the study included a small number of donors, the genetic and exposure-history diversity represented was limited. Only blood was sampled, and tissue TCR repertoires likely differ from those in blood. Pairwise subsampling indicated that sequencing depth was expected to affect the degree of clonotype sharing among donors.

The CDR3 sequence holds 16 residues, the cysteine and phenylalanine included. CDR3 DNA only is kept here, 48 bases in frame from base 1. V gives up 0 bases and J gives up 5 bases, and the segment between their germline ends measures 15 bases. CDR1 and CDR2 are read off the germline V gene as SGDLS and YYNGEE. The receptor was derived from a woman aged 40 to 49 in good health. Some clones in this sample may be carry-over from other donors' samples. The chain was built from TRBV9 and TRBJ2-1; no confident D gene assignment can be made. Sequencing was done on a sample of PBMCs. CDR3 region: CASSVASALMDNEQFF. The DNA sequence is as follows: TGTGCCAGCAGCGTAGCGAGTGCCCTGATGGACAATGAGCAGTTCTTC.